This T cell receptor (beta chain) originates from a study of CD8+CD57+ T cells in acquired aplastic anemia. About the study: Sorted CD4+ plus CD8+ cells gave DNA averaging about 3.2 ug.

The CDR3 totals 14 residues. V lost 3 bases, J lost 4 bases, and 6 bases stayed unmatched. CDR1 and CDR2 from the germline V gene are SGDLS and YYNGEE. Genomic DNA served as template for TCR beta VDJ and CDR3 profiling. One entry per CDR3 protein results from TCRdb running MiXCR on the reads. The table records around 430,000 distinct CDR3 sequences, 25% to 40% of them present only once. Sequencing was done on patients that had shown CD8+CD57+ cell expansion by flow cytometry. The sample holds a few counts of this clonotype. The J gene is TRBJ1-1, the V gene TRBV9, with 7 bases fitting TRBD1. Sequenced sample: sorted CD4+, CD8+, or CD8+CD57+ T cells (not recorded which) from PBMCs. The sequence was obtained from a human donor with aplastic anemia. The CDR3 sequence: CASSGTTGSTEAFF. Here the CDR3 DNA reads TGTGCCAGCAGCGGCACGACAGGGTCCACTGAAGCTTTCTTT.